One sample yielded the 22 T cell receptor beta chains listed below, sequenced in a study of T cell repertoires in cytomegalovirus infection. TCRdb re-derived calls from the reads in MiXCR, one entry per CDR3 protein. This table has approximately 630,000 distinct CDR3 sequences, approximately 24% appearing once. The sequenced sample consisted of CD8+ T cells from PBMCs. The receptor source for this set is a human donor in good health (CMV status not recorded). Some clones in this sample may be carry-over from other donors' samples.

This clonotype was detected a few times. This chain joins TRBV7-6 and TRBJ2-1; the match to TRBD1 covers 8 bases. CDR3 size: 15 residues. V gave up 5 bases and J gave up 2 bases; unmatched junction bases: 5. The germline CDR1 and CDR2 sequences are SGHVS and FNYEAQ. The DNA for the CDR3 is TGTGCCAGCAGCAATGCGGGACAGGCCTACAATGAGCAGTTCTTC. Translating gives CASSNAGQAYNEQFF.

CDR3 in DNA: TGTGCCAGCAGTGAACCGTTATCTGGAACAGGGGTCGTGGAGACCCAGTACTTC. Translation gives CASSEPLSGTGVVETQYF. The chain links TRBV2 to TRBJ2-5; 7 bases line up with TRBD1. Trimming took 2 bases from V and 5 from J; bases not matched to a gene: 17. Germline V gene sequence: CDR1 SNHLY, CDR2 FYNNEI. The CDR3 is made up of 18 amino acids.

The chain combines TRBV7-6 with TRBJ2-7, with TRBD2 as a possible D gene (7 bases). Germline V gives CDR1 SGHVS, CDR2 FNYEAQ. Trimming stripped 1 base from V and 6 bases from J, with 10 bases between. The CDR3 length is 13 residues. CDR3 region: CASSLGGGAEQYV. The CDR3 bases are TGTGCCAGCAGCTTAGGAGGGGGGGCCGAGCAGTACGTC.

This chain joins TRBV7-6 and TRBJ2-2; perhaps TRBD1 as D (6 bases). Looked up from germline, CDR1 is SGHVS and CDR2 is FNYEAQ. The CDR3 covers 16 residues. Trimming pared 4 bases from V and 8 bases from J, leaving 20 bases between. CDR3 residues: CASSYRPDSMSGELFF. CDR3 in DNA: TGTGCCAGCAGCTACCGCCCGGACAGCATGTCGGGGGAGCTGTTTTTT.

In DNA form, the CDR3 reads TGCAGTGCTAGAGATGGCAGGGATATTCCGAACACTGAAGCTTTCTTT. Its translation is CSARDGRDIPNTEAFF. This chain joins TRBV20-1 and TRBJ1-1; D is possibly TRBD1 (5 bases). With 0 bases removed from V and 1 base from J, the gap between germline ends came to 15 bases. Germline V gene lookup returns CDR1 DFQATT and CDR2 SNEGSKA (reference sequence). This CDR3 comprises 16 residues.

This clonotype appeared many times. The rearrangement links TRBV28 to TRBJ2-7; no clear D. Germline CDR1 reads MDHEN; CDR2 reads SYDVKM. CDR3 size: 13 residues. Trimming took off 6 bases at V and 3 bases at J, with 12 bases between the two ends. CDR3 region: CASSLVGGYEQYV. CDR3 in DNA: TGTGCCAGCAGCTTAGTTGGCGGCTACGAGCAGTACGTC.

The chain is built from TRBV12-3 or TRBV12-4 and TRBJ2-7; D perhaps matches TRBD1 (7 bases). V lost 2 bases and J lost 4, with 21 bases in between. This CDR3 has 17 residues. The CDR3 DNA reads TGTGCCAGCAGTTTAACAGGGGTGGTCGTAGGGGGGTACGAGCAGTACTTC. Translating it yields CASSLTGVVVGGYEQYF.

This clonotype has only a few counts. V gene TRBV27 combines with J gene TRBJ2-7, with a weak D call TRBD2 (5 bases). The CDR3 length is 13 residues. CDR1 and CDR2 (germline): MNHEY, SMNVEV (reference sequence). V was cut by 6 bases and J by 0 bases, with 9 bases left in between. CDR3 in amino acids: CASRPRGSYEQYV. The CDR3 DNA follows: TGTGCCAGCAGACCCCGGGGCTCCTACGAGCAGTACGTC.

This clonotype appeared many times. The V call is TRBV6-1, the J call TRBJ1-1; D not resolved. The CDR3 has 13 residues. V shed 3 bases and J shed 1 base, with 6 bases lying between them. Germline loops: CDR1 MNHNS, CDR2 SASEGT. CDR3: CASSEVQNTEAFF. Written as DNA, the CDR3 is TGTGCCAGCAGTGAGGTCCAGAACACTGAAGCTTTCTTT.

The sample holds a few counts of this clonotype. The chain links TRBV6-5 to TRBJ1-2; 7 bases agree with TRBD1. This CDR3 is 13 amino acids long. Losses at the gene ends were 6 bases for V and 4 bases for J; bases not matched to a gene: 5. Germline V gene lookup returns CDR1 MNHEY and CDR2 SVGAGI. The CDR3 reads CASREGAGYGYTF. The CDR3 bases are TGTGCCAGCAGAGAGGGGGCAGGCTATGGCTACACCTTC.

The rearrangement uses TRBV11-2 and TRBJ2-2; tentative D call: TRBD1 (7 bases). The V gene's germline CDR1 is SGHAT and CDR2 FQNNGV. There are 17 residues in the CDR3. Trimming pared 0 bases from V and 4 bases from J, leaving 15 bases between. CDR3 sequence: CASSLDVQGEATGELFF. As DNA, the CDR3 is TGTGCCAGCAGCTTAGATGTCCAGGGGGAGGCCACCGGGGAGCTGTTTTTT.

The chain has TRBV20-1 and TRBJ2-1, with D possibly TRBD2 on 6 matching bases. Between the trimmed V and J ends, which lost 3 bases and 7 bases, there was a span of 10 bases. This CDR3 has 12 amino acids. Germline V gene lookup returns CDR1 DFQATT and CDR2 SNEGSKA (reference sequence). Written as DNA, the CDR3 is TGCAGTGCTAGGCCCGGGGGAAATGAGCAGTTCTTC. Protein sequence: CSARPGGNEQFF.

The rearrangement links TRBV7-2 to TRBJ2-7; no clear D gene. V was pared by 5 bases and J by 0 bases, with 14 bases between. There are 15 residues in the CDR3. The germline CDR1 and CDR2 sequences are SGHTA and FQGNSA. CDR3 in amino acids: CASSPLGSSSYEQYF. CDR3 in DNA: TGTGCCAGCAGCCCCCTAGGGTCAAGCTCCTACGAGCAGTACTTC.

This clonotype was seen a few times. The V and J genes are TRBV7-9 and TRBJ2-5; 9 bases map to TRBD1. V shed 6 bases, J shed 8 bases, and the junction held 22 bases outside the gene matches. The CDR3 consists of 18 residues. Looked up from germline, CDR1 is SEHNR and CDR2 is FQNEAQ (reference sequence). The CDR3: CASRTGGVGEDNRGTQYF. CDR3 sequence (DNA): TGTGCCAGCAGGACAGGGGGGGTTGGTGAGGACAACAGAGGAACCCAGTACTTC.

The V gene is TRBV24-1, the J gene TRBJ1-2; 9 bases agree with TRBD1. Losses at the gene ends were 4 bases for V and 6 bases for J; bases not matched to a gene: 8. Per germline, CDR1 KGHDR and CDR2 SFDVKD. There are 15 residues in the CDR3. The CDR3 nucleotides read TGTGCCACCAGTGAACAGGGGGCTATACTGGATGGCTACACCTTC. This encodes CATSEQGAILDGYTF.

Points on this clonotype: A read error may be the cause here, since a much bigger clone is one base away. J is TRBJ2-3 and V is TRBV15; D may be TRBD1 or TRBD2 (5 bases each). Germline CDR1 is LNHNV and CDR2 is YYDKDF (reference sequence). The CDR3 has 14 residues. Here the CDR3 reads CVTSRAGTADTQYF. DNA for the CDR3: TGTGTCACCAGCAGGGCAGGGACCGCGGATACGCAGTATTTT.

This clonotype was recorded only once. The CDR3 region is CASSALATGNGYTF. DNA of the CDR3: TGTGCCAGCAGCGCTCTCGCCACAGGGAATGGCTACACCTTC. The chain joins TRBV7-3 to TRBJ1-2; maybe TRBD1 (6 bases). In germline, CDR1 is SGHTA, CDR2 FQGTGA. Trimming cost V 5 bases and J 6 bases, with 16 bases left between them. The CDR3 has 14 residues.

This clonotype was seen at least ten times. This chain uses TRBV7-6 with TRBJ2-2, with D possibly being TRBD1 or TRBD2 (6 bases each). This CDR3 is built from 19 residues. CDR1 is SGHVS, CDR2 FNYEAQ, per germline. V shed 1 base and J shed 0 bases, with 18 bases lying between them. The CDR3 sequence is CASSLGHRDSWPNTGELFF. The CDR3 region has the DNA TGTGCCAGCAGCTTAGGACACAGGGACTCCTGGCCGAACACCGGGGAGCTGTTTTTT.

V gene TRBV28 combines with J gene TRBJ2-2; the match to TRBD1 covers 8 bases. The CDR3 sequence is 16 residues long. Germline V gene lookup returns CDR1 MDHEN and CDR2 SYDVKM. With 6 bases clipped from V and 1 base from J, the junction kept 7 bases outside the gene matches. The CDR3 region has the DNA TGTGCCAGCAGAGTAGGGACAGGAGTGAACACCGGGGAGCTGTTTTTT. Translating it yields CASRVGTGVNTGELFF.

The rearrangement uses TRBV6-2 or TRBV6-3 and TRBJ2-5; 16 nucleotides align to TRBD2. The junction had 4 bases not matched to a gene; V was cut back by 8 bases and J by 7 bases. CDR1 MNHEY and CDR2 SVGEGT come from the germline V gene. CDR3 length: 14 amino acids. Here the CDR3 DNA reads TGTGCCAGCGAGGGACTAGCGGGGGGGAGGACCCAGTACTTC. Residues: CASEGLAGGRTQYF.

The table lists this clonotype with a few counts. This chain connects TRBV2 to TRBJ2-4; TRBD2 is a possible D gene (6 bases). Germline CDR1 is SNHLY and CDR2 is FYNNEI. CDR3 length: 13 residues. V was trimmed by 7 bases and J by 4 bases, leaving 11 bases between them. The CDR3 DNA reads as TGTGCCAGCACTGGAGGGATTAAAAACATTCAGTACTTC. Translated: CASTGGIKNIQYF.

This clonotype has a count of ten or more. J is TRBJ2-2 and V is TRBV7-6; no reliable D call. Trimming took off 9 bases at V and 8 bases at J, with 10 bases between the two ends. The CDR3 has 11 residues. From germline, CDR1 is SGHVS and CDR2 FNYEAQ. CDR3: CASFSRGELFF. The CDR3 DNA follows: TGTGCCAGTTTCAGCCGGGGGGAGCTGTTTTTT. Complete variable domain (other parts from reference TRBV7-6 and TRBJ2-2): GAGVSQSPRYKVTKRGQDVALRCDPISGHVSLYWYRQALGQGPEFLTYFNYEAQQDKSGLPNDRFSAERPEGSISTLTIQRTEQRDSAMYRCASFSRGELFFGEGSRLTVL.